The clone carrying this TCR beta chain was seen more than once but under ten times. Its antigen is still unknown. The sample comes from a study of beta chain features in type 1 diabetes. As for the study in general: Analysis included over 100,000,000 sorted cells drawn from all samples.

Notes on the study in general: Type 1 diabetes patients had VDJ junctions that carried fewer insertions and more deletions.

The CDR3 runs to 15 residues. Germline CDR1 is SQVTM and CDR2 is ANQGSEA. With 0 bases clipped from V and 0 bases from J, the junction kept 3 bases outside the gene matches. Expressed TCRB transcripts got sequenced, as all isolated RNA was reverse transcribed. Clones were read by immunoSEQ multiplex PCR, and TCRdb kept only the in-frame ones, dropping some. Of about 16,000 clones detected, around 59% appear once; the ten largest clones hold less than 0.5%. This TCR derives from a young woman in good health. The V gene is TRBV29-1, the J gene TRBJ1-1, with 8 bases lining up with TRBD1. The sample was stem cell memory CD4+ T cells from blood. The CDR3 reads CSVEDLQGVNTEAFF. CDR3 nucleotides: TGCAGCGTTGAAGACCTACAGGGGGTGAACACTGAAGCTTTCTTT.